Shown below are 32 T cell receptor beta chains from a single sample sequenced in a study of blood T cell repertoires in COVID-19. The method was immunoSEQ multiplex PCR; TCRdb's version includes in-frame clones alone and lacks a portion of them. The table shows about 200,000 clones, with about 82% occurring only once. The material sequenced was peripheral blood. These receptors were collected from a man in his 60s with COVID-19, enrolled during active disease.

About this clone itself: Other DNA sequences in this specimen translate into the identical CDR3. The V gene is TRBV28, the J gene TRBJ1-1; D might be TRBD1 (5 bases). V was trimmed by 8 bases and J by 0 bases, leaving 10 bases between them. Germline loops: CDR1 MDHEN, CDR2 SYDVKM. The CDR3 length is 13 residues. In nucleotides, the CDR3 is TGTGCCAGCCGCCCCAGGGTGAACACTGAAGCTTTCTTT. Amino acid sequence: CASRPRVNTEAFF.

The rearrangement uses TRBV6-1 and TRBJ1-5, with no clear D. This CDR3 has 13 amino acids. Trimming removed 0 bases at V and 6 bases at J, with 6 bases between. CDR1 is MNHNS, CDR2 SASEGT, per germline. The CDR3 reads CASSEAEGQPQHF. As DNA, the CDR3 is TGTGCCAGCAGTGAAGCAGAGGGTCAGCCCCAGCATTTT.

J is TRBJ1-1 and V is TRBV6-6; TRBD1 matches at 7 bases. V lost 6 bases and J lost 4; bases outside the gene matches: 5. Germline V lookup: CDR1 MNHNY, CDR2 SVGAGI (reference sequence). CDR3 size: 13 residues. The CDR3 region is CASSRDRVTEAFF. For the CDR3, the DNA is TGTGCCAGCAGCCGAGACAGGGTCACTGAAGCTTTCTTT.

J is TRBJ1-1 and V is TRBV4-1; D is unclear. Deletions cut 5 bases from V and 0 bases from J, with 7 bases between. This CDR3 contains 13 residues. The germline V gene encodes CDR1 MGHRA and CDR2 YSYEKL. CDR3 region: CASSIVLNTEAFF. DNA of the CDR3: TGCGCCAGCAGCATTGTATTGAACACTGAAGCTTTCTTT.

The gene calls are TRBV7-3 and TRBJ2-1; 11 bases agree with TRBD2. This CDR3 has 17 amino acids. In germline, CDR1 is SGHTA, CDR2 FQGTGA. Losses at the gene ends were 0 bases for V and 4 bases for J; bases not matched to a gene: 5. The CDR3 coding sequence is TGTGCCAGCAGCTTAACGATAATAGCGGGAGGGTACAATGAGCAGTTCTTC. This sequence encodes CASSLTIIAGGYNEQFF.

This chain joins TRBV6-2 or TRBV6-3 and TRBJ2-7, with TRBD1 matching over 9 bases. This CDR3 region has 17 residues. With V trimmed by 0 bases and J by 1 base, 7 bases remained unmatched. The V gene's germline CDR1 is MNHEY and CDR2 SVGEGT. CDR3 DNA: TGTGCCAGCAGTTACTCCCTTTCGACAGGGGGTTCCTACGAGCAGTACTTC. Translation: CASSYSLSTGGSYEQYF.

The genes are TRBV5-1 and TRBJ1-2; 8 bases fit TRBD1. V was clipped by 0 bases and J by 7 bases; unmatched bases: 8. Per germline, CDR1 SGHRS and CDR2 YFSETQ. This CDR3 contains 15 residues. The CDR3 loop reads CASSLGSGTGVGYTF. The CDR3 nucleotides are TGCGCCAGCAGCTTGGGGAGCGGGACAGGTGTTGGCTACACCTTC.

V and J are TRBV5-6 and TRBJ2-7; D is undetermined. Germline loops: CDR1 SGHDT, CDR2 YYEEEE. CDR3 length: 13 residues. Deletions cut 4 bases from V and 1 base from J, with 9 bases between. For the CDR3, the DNA is TGTGCCAGCAGCGCGGTCAGTTCCTACGAGCAGTACTTC. It translates to CASSAVSSYEQYF.

Ten or more counts support this clone. The V and J genes are TRBV30 and TRBJ1-3; D remains unclear. The CDR3 extends over 15 amino acids. The germline CDR1 and CDR2 sequences are GTSNPN and SVGIG (reference sequence). V was cut by 2 bases and J by 0 bases, with 11 bases left in between. CDR3 amino acids: CAWSITDLSGNTIYF. DNA for the CDR3: TGTGCCTGGAGTATAACAGACCTCTCTGGAAACACCATATATTTT.

V and J are TRBV9 and TRBJ1-3; 7 bases line up with TRBD1. This CDR3 contains 16 residues. Germline-derived CDR1 and CDR2 are SGDLS and YYNGEE. Trimming took 3 bases from V and 0 from J; bases not matched to a gene: 6. This CDR3 reads CASSGGDSRSGNTIYF. CDR3 bases: TGTGCCAGCAGCGGAGGGGACAGTCGCTCTGGAAACACCATATATTTT. Full variable domain (outside the CDR3, taken from reference TRBV9 and TRBJ1-3): DSGVTQTPKHLITATGQRVTLRCSPRSGDLSVYWYQQSLDQGLQFLIQYYNGEERAKGNILERFSAQQFPDLHSELNLSSLELGDSALYFCASSGGDSRSGNTIYFGEGSWLTVV.

This clone was observed a single time. The V and J genes are TRBV11-2 and TRBJ2-7; 10 bases agree with TRBD2. Germline CDR1 and CDR2: SGHAT and FQNNGV. The length of the CDR3 is 15 residues. V shed 5 bases, J shed 3 bases, and the junction held 7 bases outside the gene matches. The CDR3 spells CASSPGPSGSYEQYF. Here the CDR3 DNA reads TGTGCCAGCAGCCCCGGCCCTAGCGGGAGCTACGAGCAGTACTTC.

The J gene is TRBJ2-2, the V gene TRBV19; D possibly corresponds to TRBD2 (6 bases). Germline V gene data show CDR1 as LNHDA and CDR2 as SQIVND (reference sequence). Trimming left V 3 bases short and J 7 bases short, with 9 bases between. The CDR3 sequence is 13 residues long. The CDR3 sequence: CASSIGGIGELFF. CDR3 nucleotides: TGTGCCAGTAGTATCGGAGGGATCGGGGAGCTGTTTTTT. Full variable domain (remainder filled in from reference TRBV19 and TRBJ2-2): DGGITQSPKYLFRKEGQNVTLSCEQNLNHDAMYWYRQDPGQGLRLIYYSQIVNDFQKGDIAEGYSVSREKKESFPLTVTSAQKNPTAFYLCASSIGGIGELFFGEGSRLTVL.

This clone has only one observation. The J gene is TRBJ1-3, the V gene TRBV4-2; unclear D gene. This CDR3 region has 14 residues. CDR1 and CDR2 from the germline V gene are LGHNA and YNFKEQ. V lost 3 bases to trimming and J lost 0 bases, with 6 bases between them. In DNA form, the CDR3 reads TGTGCCAGCAGCCAGGCCGACTCTGGAAACACCATATATTTT. It specifies CASSQADSGNTIYF.

A few counts support this clone. The chain recombines TRBV18 with TRBJ1-4; D is uncertain. Trimming cost V 2 bases and J 2 bases, with 15 bases left between them. The germline CDR1 and CDR2 sequences are KGHSH and LQKENI. CDR3 length: 17 amino acids. CDR3 in amino acids: CASSPAGGRSTNEKLFF. CDR3 sequence (DNA): TGTGCCAGCTCACCAGCGGGAGGGCGATCTACTAATGAAAAACTGTTTTTT.

For the CDR3, the DNA is TGTGCCTGGAGTCCCGGACTAGCGGAAGATGAGCAGTTCTTC. Encoded protein: CAWSPGLAEDEQFF. The chain links TRBV30 to TRBJ2-1, with 10 bases matching TRBD2. CDR1 and CDR2 (germline): GTSNPN, SVGIG (reference sequence). The CDR3 has 14 residues. V shed 2 bases and J 8 bases; nucleotides not matched to a gene: 6.

The chain recombines TRBV3-1 (or the pseudogene TRBV3-2) with TRBJ2-1; D might be TRBD2 (6 bases). The CDR3 consists of 16 residues. CDR1 is LGHDT, CDR2 YNNKEL, per germline (reference sequence). Trimming pared 0 bases from V and 5 bases from J, leaving 14 bases between. CDR3: CASSQDRSPGDNEQFF. DNA for the CDR3: TGTGCCAGCAGCCAAGATCGGAGCCCGGGGGACAATGAGCAGTTCTTC.

This chain links TRBV6-5 with TRBJ1-4, with 10 bases that match TRBD1. Trimming cost V 0 bases and J 7 bases; bases outside gene matches: 2. The CDR3 is 15 residues long. CDR1 is MNHEY and CDR2 is SVGAGI in the germline V gene. The CDR3 DNA reads as TGTGCCAGCAGTTACTCGACAGGGGGCGGTGAAAAACTGTTTTTT. It codes for CASSYSTGGGEKLFF.

The rearrangement links TRBV4-3 to TRBJ1-6; 9 bases line up with TRBD1. The V segment lost 1 base and the J segment 9 bases; nucleotides outside the gene matches: 4. Germline V CDR1 and CDR2: LGHNA, YSLEER. This CDR3 spans 15 amino acids. CDR3 region: CASSQGDRESSPLHF. Here the CDR3 DNA reads TGCGCCAGCAGCCAAGGGGACAGGGAGTCTTCACCCCTCCACTTT.

The chain employs TRBV5-1 and TRBJ2-6; no firm D call. The CDR3 length is 15 residues. V lost 0 bases and J lost 0, with 4 bases in between. The germline V gene has CDR1 SGHRS and CDR2 YFSETQ. CDR3 region: CASSLGNSGANVLTF. For the CDR3, the DNA is TGCGCCAGCAGCTTGGGTAACTCTGGGGCCAACGTCCTGACTTTC.

V and J are TRBV5-1 and TRBJ1-3, with a possible D match to TRBD1 (6 bases). The CDR3 extends over 15 amino acids. CDR1 and CDR2 from the germline V gene are SGHRS and YFSETQ. Between the trimmed V and J ends, which lost 4 bases and 0 bases, there was a span of 11 bases. The CDR3 nucleotides read TGCGCCAGCAGCCTAACAGGGAGCTCTGGAAACACCATATATTTT. Protein sequence: CASSLTGSSGNTIYF.

The chain joins TRBV3-1 (or the pseudogene TRBV3-2) to TRBJ2-2; 9 bases map to TRBD1. Germline CDR1 LGHDT, CDR2 YNNKEL (reference sequence). J gave up 1 base and V 6 bases, and 3 bases lay outside the gene matches. This CDR3 comprises 15 residues. The CDR3 DNA reads TGTGCCAGCAGTTGGGGACAGGGGAACACCGGGGAGCTGTTTTTT. Encoded protein: CASSWGQGNTGELFF.

The CDR3 DNA is TGTGCCACCAAGACAGACATGAACACTGAAGCTTTCTTT. Amino acid sequence: CATKTDMNTEAFF. The V gene is TRBV6-5, the J gene TRBJ1-1; possible D gene TRBD1, 5 bases. This CDR3 region has 13 residues. V dropped 10 bases and J dropped 0 bases, with 12 bases sitting between them. CDR1 and CDR2 from the germline V gene are MNHEY and SVGAGI.

This chain links TRBV2 with TRBJ1-2; D might be TRBD1 (6 bases). V dropped 6 bases and J dropped 6 bases, with 17 bases sitting between them. Germline CDR1 is SNHLY and CDR2 is FYNNEI. The length of the CDR3 is 14 residues. This chain's CDR3 is CASRIDRTADGYTF. For the CDR3, the DNA is TGTGCCAGCAGAATTGACAGGACAGCGGATGGCTACACCTTC.

CDR3 DNA: TGTGCCTGGGACAGAGGGAGCGGGCAGCCCCAGCATTTT. Residues: CAWDRGSGQPQHF. The chain is built from TRBV30 and TRBJ1-5, with a possible D match to TRBD1 (5 bases). Between the trimmed V and J ends, which lost 5 bases and 7 bases, there was a span of 15 bases. The CDR3 is made up of 13 amino acids. Germline V CDR1 and CDR2: GTSNPN, SVGIG (reference sequence).

This clone came up many times. The chain recombines TRBV27 with TRBJ2-7, with 9 bases that match TRBD1. Germline assignment: CDR1 MNHEY and CDR2 SMNVEV (reference sequence). Unmatched junction bases numbered 7, after V lost 2 bases and J lost 5 bases. The CDR3 consists of 15 residues. The CDR3 loop is CASSLAGTGSHEQYF. The DNA of the CDR3 is TGTGCCAGCAGTTTAGCCGGGACAGGGTCCCACGAGCAGTACTTC.

This clone was detected once. The chain joins TRBV5-1 to TRBJ1-1; D gene unclear. The CDR3 is 13 amino acids. Germline CDR1 is SGHRS and CDR2 is YFSETQ. Trimming shortened V by 7 bases and J by 0 bases, and 10 bases separated the two germline ends. CDR3 amino acids: CASGPGMNTEAFF. The DNA for the CDR3 is TGCGCCAGCGGCCCAGGTATGAACACTGAAGCTTTCTTT.

As DNA, the CDR3 is TGTGCCAGCAGTTACCCGGACACCTCCTATGGCTACACCTTC. Translated, it gives CASSYPDTSYGYTF. The V call is TRBV6-2 or TRBV6-3, the J call TRBJ1-2; D perhaps matches TRBD1 (5 bases). Germline-derived CDR1 and CDR2 are MNHEY and SVGEGT. The CDR3 is 14 residues long. The V and J ends lost 2 bases and 4 bases respectively, with 11 bases between them.

The chain couples TRBV19 to TRBJ2-7; TRBD1 matches at 8 bases. Germline V gene sequence: CDR1 LNHDA, CDR2 SQIVND (reference sequence). CDR3 size: 14 residues. V lost 5 bases and J lost 5; bases outside the gene matches: 8. The CDR3 reads CASSSGQGRDEQYF. CDR3 DNA sequence: TGTGCCAGTAGTTCTGGACAGGGTAGGGACGAGCAGTACTTC.

The chain carries TRBV28 and TRBJ1-1; 10 bases map to TRBD1. Germline V gene data show CDR1 as MDHEN and CDR2 as SYDVKM. J gave up 7 bases and V 5 bases, and 10 bases lay outside the gene matches. This CDR3 spans 15 amino acids. The CDR3 DNA reads TGTGCCAGCAGTGCTTCCGGGACAGGGGCCGTTGAAGCTTTCTTT. Its protein product is CASSASGTGAVEAFF.

The gene calls are TRBV9 and TRBJ2-2; D is ambiguous. Germline loops: CDR1 SGDLS, CDR2 YYNGEE. The CDR3 spans 15 residues. Trimming pared 5 bases from V and 0 bases from J, leaving 11 bases between. The CDR3: CASRASSSNTGELFF. In DNA, the CDR3 is TGTGCCAGCAGAGCAAGTTCATCGAACACCGGGGAGCTGTTTTTT.

The chain uses TRBV5-4 and TRBJ1-1, with a possible D match to TRBD1 (6 bases). The CDR3 consists of 15 residues. The germline V gene has CDR1 SGHNT and CDR2 YYREEE (reference sequence). Trimming left V 1 base short and J 0 bases short, with 10 bases between. The CDR3 here is CASSLKGTLNTEAFF. The CDR3 DNA is TGTGCCAGCAGCTTGAAAGGGACACTGAACACTGAAGCTTTCTTT. The full variable domain, completed using reference TRBV5-4 and TRBJ1-1, is ETGVTQSPTHLIKTRGQQVTLRCSSQSGHNTVSWYQQALGQGPQFIFQYYREEENGRGNFPPRFSGLQFPNYSSELNVNALELDDSALYLCASSLKGTLNTEAFFGQGTRLTVV.

This sequence joins TRBV24-1 and TRBJ1-6, with D maybe TRBD1 (6 bases). The germline V gene has CDR1 KGHDR and CDR2 SFDVKD. CDR3 length equals 18 residues. The germline V and J ends were trimmed by 5 bases and 7 bases, with 23 bases remaining between them. The CDR3 spells CATSANPLDSAGNSPLHF. The CDR3 nucleotides read TGTGCCACCAGTGCCAACCCGCTGGACAGCGCAGGGAATTCACCCCTCCACTTT.